The clone carrying this T cell receptor beta chain came up once. Its antigen remains unknown. These data are taken from a study of cytomegalovirus exposure and HLA in healthy donors. Among the 110 or so subjects of the validation cohort, separate from the approximately 660-subject first cohort, were the donors. Repertoires were generated with immunoSEQ multiplex PCR, while TCRdb's copy carries only in-frame clones and drops some. The sample contains about 260,000 clones, roughly 91% of which appear only once. Study-wide results and limits: Confirmation in vitro established that a few CMV-associated chains were specific for CMV antigens. With high specificity and sensitivity, the classifier reportedly diagnosed cytomegalovirus status. Cytomegalovirus association was assigned to about 150 TCR beta chains.

V shed 6 bases, J shed 1 base, and the junction held 15 bases outside the gene matches. The CDR3 is 17 residues long. In germline, CDR1 is SGHNT, CDR2 YYREEE (reference sequence). This sequence originates from a young woman in good health and CMV-seronegative. The sequencing input was PBMCs. The chain has TRBV5-4 and TRBJ1-1; 7 bases align to TRBD1. CDR3 DNA sequence: TGTGCCAGCACCTCAATCTCAGGGGGGGGTAAGAACACTGAAGCTTTCTTT. Translating it yields CASTSISGGGKNTEAFF.